These 30 T cell receptor beta chains were sequenced from one sample in a study of cytomegalovirus exposure and HLA in healthy donors. 60 Vbeta and 13 Jbeta primers were used in PCR. Generated by immunoSEQ multiplex PCR, the TCRdb table keeps only in-frame clones and is missing some. The profile shows hundreds of thousands of clones, almost 70% of them singletons. Sequencing used PBMCs. Every receptor here comes from a man aged 35 to 55 in good health and CMV-seropositive.

The rearrangement uses TRBV6-1 and TRBJ2-3; 8 bases line up with TRBD2. The length of the CDR3 is 19 residues. Germline V gene sequence: CDR1 MNHNS, CDR2 SASEGT. V lost 0 bases, J lost 4 bases, and 15 bases stayed unmatched. The CDR3 sequence is CASSEAFSGGAGSADTQYF. CDR3 nucleotides: TGTGCCAGCAGTGAAGCGTTTTCGGGGGGGGCCGGTAGCGCAGATACGCAGTATTTT.

This clone was counted only a few times. The V and J genes are TRBV6-5 and TRBJ2-7; 10 bases agree with TRBD1. This CDR3 is 14 amino acids long. V gave up 0 bases and J gave up 6 bases; unmatched junction bases: 2. The germline V gene encodes CDR1 MNHEY and CDR2 SVGAGI. The CDR3 reads CASSYSGTGVEQYF. The CDR3 bases are TGTGCCAGCAGTTACTCCGGGACAGGGGTCGAGCAGTACTTC.

J is TRBJ2-5 and V is TRBV14, with 12 nucleotides matching TRBD2. Germline CDR1 SGHDN, CDR2 FVKESK. CDR3 size: 15 residues. V shed 6 bases, J shed 4 bases, and the junction held 6 bases outside the gene matches. The CDR3 DNA follows: TGTGCCAGCAGACCCCTAGCGGGGGGGCCAGAGACCCAGTACTTC. It encodes CASRPLAGGPETQYF.

The V call is TRBV4-1, the J call TRBJ2-2; TRBD1 is a possible D gene (7 bases). There are 19 residues in the CDR3. V was clipped by 1 base and J by 2 bases, with 20 bases between them. Germline CDR1 MGHRA, CDR2 YSYEKL. The CDR3 loop is CASSQGSPLRDRNTGELFF. The DNA of the CDR3 is TGCGCCAGCAGCCAAGGGTCTCCTTTGCGGGACAGAAACACCGGGGAGCTGTTTTTT.

CDR3 in amino acids: CASRLGVADTQYF. CDR3 coding DNA: TGTGCCAGCAGACTAGGTGTCGCAGATACGCAGTATTTT. V is TRBV27 and J is TRBJ2-3; D is possibly TRBD2 (5 bases). From germline, CDR1 is MNHEY and CDR2 SMNVEV (reference sequence). CDR3 length: 13 amino acids. Deletions cut 6 bases from V and 4 bases from J, with 11 bases between.

This clone occurred once. The chain recombines TRBV6-6 with TRBJ2-7; 9 bases fit TRBD1. V gave up 6 bases and J gave up 4 bases; unmatched junction bases: 7. Germline CDR1 is MNHNY and CDR2 is SVGAGI (reference sequence). This CDR3 comprises 14 residues. CDR3 coding DNA: TGTGCCAGCAGGCCTACAGGGGGCGCTTACGAGCAGTACTTC. It encodes CASRPTGGAYEQYF.

The V gene is TRBV28, the J gene TRBJ1-3; 7 positions match TRBD1. The germline gives CDR1 MDHEN, CDR2 SYDVKM. The V segment lost 2 bases and the J segment 3 bases; nucleotides outside the gene matches: 1. This CDR3 spans 14 amino acids. The CDR3 DNA sequence: TGTGCCAGCAGTTTAGCAGGGGGTGGAAACACCATATATTTT. Protein sequence: CASSLAGGGNTIYF. The variable domain in full, with the rest retrieved from reference TRBV28 and TRBJ1-3, is DVKVTQSSRYLVKRTGEKVFLECVQDMDHENMFWYRQDPGLGLRLIYFSYDVKMKEKGDIPEGYSVSREKKERFSLILESASTNQTSMYLCASSLAGGGNTIYFGEGSWLTVV.

This clone was observed a single time. The chain has TRBV4-2 and TRBJ2-3, with a weak D call TRBD1 (5 bases). The germline gives CDR1 LGHNA, CDR2 YNFKEQ. The V gene lost 8 bases and the J gene lost 6 bases, with 21 bases spanning the gap. The CDR3 runs to 15 residues. CDR3 nucleotides: TGTGCCAGCGGCCGTGAGGCAGGGAAGACCGATACGCAGTATTTT. Translated, it gives CASGREAGKTDTQYF.

This chain joins TRBV9 and TRBJ1-3, with D perhaps TRBD1 (6 bases). Germline values: CDR1 SGDLS, CDR2 YYNGEE. The V and J ends lost 5 bases and 0 bases respectively, with 12 bases between them. This CDR3 comprises 15 residues. The CDR3 bases are TGTGCCAGCAGTGAGGACAGTATCTCTGGAAACACCATATATTTT. Translation gives CASSEDSISGNTIYF.

The CDR3 here is CASSELRGYEQYF. For the CDR3, the DNA is TGTGCCAGCAGTGAATTGAGGGGGTACGAGCAGTACTTC. This chain uses TRBV6-1 with TRBJ2-7; possibly TRBD1 for D (6 bases). The V gene lost 2 bases and the J gene lost 4 bases, with 9 bases spanning the gap. The germline V gene has CDR1 MNHNS and CDR2 SASEGT. The CDR3 consists of 13 residues.

The V gene is TRBV4-1, the J gene TRBJ2-2; 12 bases agree with TRBD2. Germline CDR1 MGHRA, CDR2 YSYEKL. The length of the CDR3 is 19 residues. V lost 0 bases and J lost 5; bases outside the gene matches: 10. The chain's CDR3 is CASSQEPPLAGGPTGELFF. DNA of the CDR3: TGCGCCAGCAGCCAAGAACCCCCTCTAGCGGGGGGGCCAACCGGGGAGCTGTTTTTT.

V gene TRBV28 combines with J gene TRBJ2-1; 11 bases fit TRBD1. V lost 3 bases and J lost 7; bases outside the gene matches: 8. Germline values: CDR1 MDHEN, CDR2 SYDVKM. The CDR3 runs to 16 residues. CDR3 in amino acids: CASSLAGQGARNEQFF. The CDR3 nucleotides read TGTGCCAGCAGTTTGGCTGGACAGGGGGCGCGGAATGAGCAGTTCTTC.

The chain combines TRBV16 with TRBJ1-5; 9 bases align to TRBD1. V shed 2 bases and J 1 base; nucleotides not matched to a gene: 3. Looked up from germline, CDR1 is KGHSY and CDR2 is FQNENV. The CDR3 is made up of 16 amino acids. The CDR3 nucleotides read TGTGCCAGCAGCCAACACAGGGGGCTGAGCAATCAGCCCCAGCATTTT. Amino acid sequence: CASSQHRGLSNQPQHF.

V is TRBV19 and J is TRBJ1-6; D unclear. Trimming stripped 8 bases from V and 7 bases from J, with 15 bases between. The length of the CDR3 is 14 residues. Germline loops: CDR1 LNHDA, CDR2 SQIVND (reference sequence). Here the CDR3 DNA reads TGTGCCAGTCACCACGGGGTATACAATTCACCCCTCCACTTT. Translating gives CASHHGVYNSPLHF.

This CDR3 is CASLNPGRWNTEAFF. In DNA form, the CDR3 reads TGTGCCAGCCTTAATCCGGGGAGGTGGAACACTGAAGCTTTCTTT. The chain couples TRBV6-1 to TRBJ1-1; D not certain. Germline V CDR1 and CDR2: MNHNS, SASEGT. The length of the CDR3 is 15 residues. Trimming left V 8 bases short and J 1 base short, with 17 bases between.

The table lists this clone with a few counts. The V gene is TRBV4-2, the J gene TRBJ2-3; 7 bases are shared with TRBD2. Germline values: CDR1 LGHNA, CDR2 YNFKEQ. The CDR3 has 16 residues. V lost 0 bases, J lost 8 bases, and 11 bases stayed unmatched. The CDR3 spells CASSQELAGVRGTQYF. In DNA, the CDR3 is TGTGCCAGCAGCCAAGAACTCGCGGGGGTGCGGGGTACGCAGTATTTT.

There are a few counts of this clone. The chain carries TRBV7-2 and TRBJ1-5; a possible D gene is TRBD1 (6 bases). V shed 5 bases and J shed 6 bases, with 17 bases lying between them. CDR3 length equals 15 residues. Germline CDR1 SGHTA, CDR2 FQGNSA. The CDR3: CASSRTGGQGQPQHF. CDR3 nucleotides: TGTGCCAGCAGCCGCACCGGGGGGCAAGGTCAGCCCCAGCATTTT.

This sequence joins TRBV6-1 and TRBJ2-5; 9 bases are shared with TRBD1. The DNA matches TRBJ2-7 better at its end, which makes the J call doubtful. The CDR3 totals 13 residues. Germline V CDR1 and CDR2: MNHNS, SASEGT. In nucleotides, the CDR3 is TGTGCCAGCAGGGAGGGACAGGGCTACGAGCAGTACTTC. As protein: CASREGQGYEQYF.

Comments on this clone: One end of the junction is discordant with germline, which a read error may explain. The same CDR3 arises from other DNA sequences in this sample as well. The chain carries TRBV16 and TRBJ1-5; no clear D gene. Germline CDR1 and CDR2: KGHSY and FQNENV. The CDR3 length is 16 residues. CDR3 nucleotide sequence: TGTGCCAGCAGTCAATCGTCGGCAGGTGGCAATCAGCCCCAGCATTTT. Protein: CASSQSSAGGNQPQHF.

The chain couples TRBV7-9 to TRBJ2-5, with 8 bases matching TRBD2. The V and J ends lost 5 bases and 1 base, in that order; junction bases with no gene match: 9. The CDR3 has 16 residues. CDR1 is SEHNR, CDR2 FQNEAQ, per germline (reference sequence). The CDR3 nucleotides read TGTGCCAGCAGCCCTATGAGGACTAGCACCCAAGAGACCCAGTACTTC. Protein: CASSPMRTSTQETQYF.

This chain links TRBV27 with TRBJ2-5, with TRBD1 matching 7 bases. The better agreement between TRBJ2-7 and the DNA end casts doubt on the J call. Germline loops: CDR1 MNHEY, CDR2 SMNVEV (reference sequence). This CDR3 contains 17 residues. In nucleotides, the CDR3 is TGTGCCAGCAGTCCCCTCCCCCGAGACAGGGACTCCTACGAGCAGTACTTC. Protein: CASSPLPRDRDSYEQYF.

The V and J genes are TRBV15 and TRBJ1-5, with D uncertain. V was trimmed by 6 bases and J by 1 base, leaving 16 bases between them. Germline V CDR1 and CDR2: LNHNV, YYDKDF (reference sequence). This CDR3 comprises 16 residues. The CDR3 spells CATRRMGGKSNQPQHF. CDR3 sequence (DNA): TGTGCCACCAGACGAATGGGCGGGAAAAGCAATCAGCCCCAGCATTTT.

This clone occurred a few times. The chain is built from TRBV6-5 and TRBJ1-1, with D perhaps matching TRBD1 (6 bases). The germline V gene encodes CDR1 MNHEY and CDR2 SVGAGI. V lost 8 bases and J 10 bases, leaving 17 bases between the germline ends. The CDR3 sequence is 12 residues long. CDR3 loop: CASGLTGLGAFF. As DNA, the CDR3 is TGTGCCAGCGGCCTAACAGGGTTGGGAGCTTTCTTT.

In the case of this clone: The CDR3 end shows no conserved phenylalanine or tryptophan, and so a read error is likely. The DNA is omitted, as the CDR3 cannot be located on it reliably, and the CDR3 follows TCRdb's listing. The chain carries TRBV6-4 and TRBJ1-4; the table's TRBD1 call for D was not verified on the DNA. The CDR3 sequence runs 10 residues, both termini included. Germline V lookup: CDR1 MRHNA, CDR2 SNTAGT. CDR3 protein: CASSAGTRNL.

This clone appeared a few times. The chain carries TRBV5-6 and TRBJ1-5; 9 bases fit TRBD1. The CDR3 runs 16 residues. Per the germline V gene, CDR1 is SGHDT and CDR2 is YYEEEE. Trimming at V came to 2 bases and at J to 2 bases, leaving 5 bases not matched to a gene. The CDR3 sequence: CASSFFRDRGNQPQHF. The CDR3 DNA reads as TGTGCCAGCAGCTTCTTCCGGGACAGGGGCAATCAGCCCCAGCATTTT.

As regards this clone: The same CDR3 also results from other DNA sequences found in this sample. This sequence joins TRBV5-1 and TRBJ1-1, with 9 bases identical to TRBD1. The CDR3 covers 14 residues. Germline V gene lookup returns CDR1 SGHRS and CDR2 YFSETQ. The V segment lost 4 bases and the J segment 8 bases; nucleotides outside the gene matches: 9. CDR3 loop: CASSDLTGGTEAFF. CDR3 sequence (DNA): TGCGCCAGCAGCGACCTGACAGGGGGGACGGAAGCTTTCTTT.

J is TRBJ1-3 and V is TRBV10-3; tentatively, D is TRBD1 (6 bases). The CDR3 has 18 residues. V gave up 3 bases and J gave up 0 bases, with 18 bases separating them. Germline V gene lookup returns CDR1 ENHRY and CDR2 SYGVKD. The CDR3 here is CAISDPHSPGDSGNTIYF. The CDR3 DNA sequence: TGTGCCATCAGTGACCCCCACTCTCCAGGGGACTCTGGAAACACCATATATTTT.

This clone has only a few counts. The chain links TRBV6-5 to TRBJ1-1; 9 bases fit TRBD1. CDR1 is MNHEY and CDR2 is SVGAGI in the germline V gene. This CDR3 has 14 amino acids. J was trimmed by 5 bases and V by 2 bases; bases with no gene match: 3. CDR3 loop: CASSYGQGTTEAFF. CDR3 in DNA: TGTGCCAGCAGTTACGGACAGGGGACGACTGAAGCTTTCTTT.

In this sample, this clone turned up a few times. J is TRBJ1-2 and V is TRBV4-2; D is possibly TRBD1 (5 bases). This CDR3 is 16 amino acids long. The V end was cut by 4 bases, the J end by 8 bases, with 23 bases between. Germline CDR1 is LGHNA and CDR2 is YNFKEQ. The CDR3 is CASSPGGTLSSRGYTF. The DNA of the CDR3 is TGTGCCAGCAGCCCTGGCGGGACGTTATCCTCACGGGGCTACACCTTC.

This sequence joins TRBV28 and TRBJ2-1, with 15 bases fitting TRBD2. This CDR3 contains 20 residues. Trimming cost V 4 bases and J 0 bases; bases outside gene matches: 10. Germline V lookup: CDR1 MDHEN, CDR2 SYDVKM. The CDR3 loop reads CASSWPGTSGGHSSYNEQFF. The DNA of the CDR3 is TGTGCCAGCAGTTGGCCCGGGACTAGCGGGGGGCACAGCTCCTACAATGAGCAGTTCTTC.